A single sample is the source of the 31 T cell receptor beta chains below, sequenced in a study of shared clonotypes between healthy human individuals. Profiled with immunoSEQ multiplex PCR; TCRdb holds only in-frame clones, not every one. The sample lists some 2.4 million clones, roughly 93% occurring once. What was sequenced was naive CD4+ T cells from PBMCs. Sample subset: CD45RA+ positively selected. These receptors were collected from a man between 18 and 29 years old in good health. Some clones in this sample may be carry-over from other donors' samples.

The V call is TRBV4-1, the J call TRBJ2-7, with TRBD2 as a possible D gene (6 bases). Per the germline V gene, CDR1 is MGHRA and CDR2 is YSYEKL. This CDR3 spans 15 amino acids. V was shortened by 4 bases and J by 3 bases, with 16 bases between the two germline ends. CDR3 nucleotide sequence: TGCGCCAGCAGCCTTAGCGGATCCGCCGGCTACGAGCAGTACTTC. As protein: CASSLSGSAGYEQYF.

This clone was picked up one time. The V gene is TRBV27, the J gene TRBJ2-1, with TRBD2 matching over 11 bases. This CDR3 spans 13 amino acids. V gave up 9 bases and J gave up 7 bases; unmatched junction bases: 5. Per the germline V gene, CDR1 is MNHEY and CDR2 is SMNVEV (reference sequence). The CDR3 is CASSGRAANEQFF. The CDR3 DNA follows: TGTGCCAGTAGCGGGAGGGCCGCAAATGAGCAGTTCTTC.

A few counts support this clone. The chain joins TRBV6-5 to TRBJ1-1, with D possibly being TRBD1 (6 bases). The V and J ends lost 8 bases and 5 bases respectively, with 15 bases between them. The CDR3 spans 13 residues. CDR1 is MNHEY, CDR2 SVGAGI, per germline. The CDR3 nucleotides are TGTGCCAGCGAGGGGGGTCGGGGAACTGAAGCTTTCTTT. This sequence encodes CASEGGRGTEAFF.

The V and J genes are TRBV2 and TRBJ1-1; 7 nucleotides line up with TRBD1. The ends lost 6 bases at V and 0 bases at J; junction bases unmatched: 4. This CDR3 is 14 amino acids long. Germline V lookup: CDR1 SNHLY, CDR2 FYNNEI. CDR3 sequence: CASRGTGVNTEAFF. The CDR3 coding sequence is TGTGCCAGCAGGGGCACAGGGGTGAACACTGAAGCTTTCTTT.

The CDR3 loop is CASSLVGGNTIYF. The CDR3 DNA reads TGTGCCAGCAGCTTAGTGGGTGGAAACACCATATATTTT. The gene calls are TRBV11-3 and TRBJ1-3; D gene uncertain. Germline V gene data show CDR1 as SGHNT and CDR2 as YENEEA. The CDR3 loop spans 13 amino acids. Trimming took off 1 base at V and 3 bases at J, with 4 bases between the two ends.

The V gene is TRBV28, the J gene TRBJ1-2, with TRBD1 as a possible D gene (6 bases). Trimming cost V 7 bases and J 4 bases, with 13 bases left between them. In germline, CDR1 is MDHEN, CDR2 SYDVKM. CDR3 length equals 13 residues. CDR3 sequence: CASITQGVYGYTF. CDR3 nucleotide sequence: TGTGCCAGCATCACACAGGGCGTCTATGGCTACACCTTC.

The V and J genes are TRBV5-1 and TRBJ2-7; D remains unclear. The germline V and J ends were trimmed by 6 bases and 0 bases, with 16 bases remaining between them. This CDR3 is built from 15 residues. Germline CDR1 is SGHRS and CDR2 is YFSETQ. CDR3 bases: TGCGCCAGCAAATTTGTGGCGGCGAGCTCCTACGAGCAGTACTTC. Its translation: CASKFVAASSYEQYF.

The rearrangement links TRBV4-1 to TRBJ1-6; D is unresolved. The V gene's germline CDR1 is MGHRA and CDR2 YSYEKL. V lost 4 bases and J 0 bases, leaving 7 bases between the germline ends. There are 15 residues in the CDR3. The CDR3 reads CASSPENSYNSPLHF. The CDR3 bases are TGCGCCAGCAGCCCGGAGAACTCCTATAATTCACCCCTCCACTTT.

V and J are TRBV7-8 and TRBJ2-5, with 8 bases that match TRBD1. Looked up from germline, CDR1 is SGHVS and CDR2 is FQNEAQ. This CDR3 spans 15 amino acids. After removal of 3 bases from V and 5 bases from J, the junction contained 8 bases not matched to a gene. CDR3 sequence: CASSFVRGLWETQYF. The CDR3 coding sequence is TGTGCCAGCAGCTTCGTCAGGGGGCTTTGGGAGACCCAGTACTTC.

Comments on this clone: The sample holds other DNA sequences that translate to the same CDR3. The chain combines TRBV7-2 with TRBJ2-3; no firm D call. V lost 2 bases to trimming and J lost 5 bases, with 5 bases between them. Germline V gene sequence: CDR1 SGHTA, CDR2 FQGNSA. CDR3 length: 12 amino acids. The CDR3 DNA sequence: TGTGCCAGCAGCTTATCAAGAGATACGCAGTATTTT. This gives the protein CASSLSRDTQYF.

This clone was seen once. The genes are TRBV28 and TRBJ2-3; 7 bases line up with TRBD1. V shed 5 bases, J shed 0 bases, and the junction held 8 bases outside the gene matches. The CDR3 extends over 16 amino acids. Germline CDR1 and CDR2: MDHEN and SYDVKM. Here the CDR3 DNA reads TGTGCCAGCAGTCCTATCACAGGGGTTAGCACAGATACGCAGTATTTT. As protein: CASSPITGVSTDTQYF.

In its sample, this clone was seen a few times. Other DNA sequences within the sample encode an identical CDR3. This chain links TRBV10-3 with TRBJ1-1, with D possibly matching TRBD1 (6 bases). V dropped 6 bases and J dropped 0 bases, with 8 bases sitting between them. This CDR3 region has 13 residues. The germline CDR1 and CDR2 sequences are ENHRY and SYGVKD. CDR3 coding DNA: TGTGCCATCAGGGACAGAGTGAACACTGAAGCTTTCTTT. This sequence encodes CAIRDRVNTEAFF.

The genes are TRBV2 and TRBJ2-4; D unclear. Trimming pared 4 bases from V and 7 bases from J, leaving 8 bases between. The CDR3 length is 12 residues. Germline CDR1 and CDR2: SNHLY and FYNNEI. CDR3 sequence (DNA): TGTGCCAGCAGTGGACCTGTTAACATTCAGTACTTC. As protein: CASSGPVNIQYF.

As to this clone: Different DNA sequences within this sample yield the same CDR3. This chain uses TRBV27 with TRBJ1-2, with D possibly being TRBD1 (5 bases). Trimming cost V 5 bases and J 8 bases, with 12 bases left between them. CDR1 is MNHEY, CDR2 SMNVEV, per germline (reference sequence). This CDR3 spans 12 amino acids. CDR3 coding DNA: TGTGCCAGCAGTCCCCAGGGTGGAGGCTACACCTTC. Translated: CASSPQGGGYTF.

The chain combines TRBV9 with TRBJ2-1, with TRBD2 matching 7 bases. The ends lost 0 bases at V and 8 bases at J; junction bases unmatched: 5. The germline V gene has CDR1 SGDLS and CDR2 YYNGEE. CDR3 size: 14 residues. The CDR3 is CASSVGTRSDEQFF. DNA for the CDR3: TGTGCCAGCAGCGTAGGGACTAGATCCGATGAGCAGTTCTTC.

The CDR3 nucleotides are TGTGCCAGCAGCTTAGAAGGGTCGAGAAGTCAGCCCCAGCATTTT. Translation gives CASSLEGSRSQPQHF. V gene TRBV7-2 combines with J gene TRBJ1-5; D remains unclear. This CDR3 is 15 amino acids long. CDR1 and CDR2 from the germline V gene are SGHTA and FQGNSA. Between the trimmed V and J ends, which lost 1 base and 6 bases, there was a span of 13 bases.

The rearrangement uses TRBV6-1 and TRBJ1-6; D gene ambiguous. The CDR3 spans 13 residues. Trimming left V 3 bases short and J 12 bases short, with 12 bases between. Per the germline V gene, CDR1 is MNHNS and CDR2 is SASEGT. The CDR3 protein is CASSDPQLGPLHF. The CDR3 DNA is TGTGCCAGCAGTGACCCCCAACTAGGACCCCTCCACTTT.

The V and J genes are TRBV7-2 and TRBJ2-1; a possible D gene is TRBD2 (5 bases). Trimming took off 3 bases at V and 4 bases at J, with 16 bases between the two ends. The length of the CDR3 is 16 residues. Per the germline V gene, CDR1 is SGHTA and CDR2 is FQGNSA. The CDR3 is CASSFHGVVTYNEQFF. CDR3 sequence (DNA): TGTGCCAGCAGCTTTCACGGGGTGGTAACTTACAATGAGCAGTTCTTC.

This chain joins TRBV5-8 and TRBJ1-3, with a tentative D call TRBD1 (6 bases). CDR3 length equals 14 residues. V shed 1 base and J shed 10 bases, with 15 bases lying between them. CDR1 is SGHTS and CDR2 is YDEGEE in the germline V gene. The CDR3 DNA follows: TGTGCCAGCAGCTTGAAACCCGGGACAAGAACCATATATTTT. Its protein product is CASSLKPGTRTIYF. The full variable domain, in which reference TRBV5-8 and TRBJ1-3 provide the parts outside the CDR3, is EAGVTQSPTHLIKTRGQQATLRCSPISGHTSVYWYQQALGLGLQFLLWYDEGEERNRGNFPPRFSGRQFPNYSSELNVNALELEDSALYLCASSLKPGTRTIYFGEGSWLTVV.

This clone was recorded only once. V is TRBV30 and J is TRBJ2-1, with 10 nucleotides matching TRBD1. CDR1 GTSNPN and CDR2 SVGIG come from the germline V gene (reference sequence). The CDR3 totals 17 residues. The V gene end was trimmed by 3 bases and the J gene end by 4 bases; junction bases not matched to a gene: 12. In DNA form, the CDR3 reads TGTGCCTGGAGGGCACCGGGACAGGGGCTTCCTTACAATGAGCAGTTCTTC. This translates into CAWRAPGQGLPYNEQFF.

The genes are TRBV6-5 and TRBJ1-4; weak D call: TRBD1 (5 bases). Germline V CDR1 and CDR2: MNHEY, SVGAGI. This CDR3 spans 13 amino acids. Trimming pared 6 bases from V and 8 bases from J, leaving 13 bases between. As DNA, the CDR3 is TGTGCCAGCAGGAGGGACCCTGGGGAAAAACTGTTTTTT. Translation: CASRRDPGEKLFF.

Only a few counts were recorded for this clone. This same CDR3 is encoded by further DNA sequences in the sample. The V gene is TRBV9, the J gene TRBJ2-2; 7 nucleotides agree with TRBD2. The ends lost 3 bases at V and 0 bases at J; junction bases unmatched: 5. There are 16 residues in the CDR3. Germline loops: CDR1 SGDLS, CDR2 YYNGEE. CDR3 in amino acids: CASSARLAANTGELFF. The CDR3 nucleotides read TGTGCCAGCAGCGCTAGACTAGCCGCGAACACCGGGGAGCTGTTTTTT.

The chain couples TRBV29-1 to TRBJ2-5; D might be TRBD1 or TRBD2, each matching 5 bases. The last part of the DNA fits TRBJ2-7 better; the J call may be wrong. The germline V gene encodes CDR1 SQVTM and CDR2 ANQGSEA. This CDR3 contains 14 residues. The CDR3 loop reads CSVGDARSSYEQYF. The CDR3 DNA reads as TGCAGCGTTGGGGACGCCCGGAGCTCCTACGAGCAGTACTTC.

V usage is TRBV20-1 and J usage is TRBJ2-7; no clear D. Between the trimmed V and J ends, which lost 0 bases and 8 bases, there was a span of 8 bases. CDR1 is DFQATT, CDR2 SNEGSKA, per germline (reference sequence). The CDR3 length is 11 residues. The CDR3 sequence: CSARDTVQQYF. The CDR3 region has the DNA TGCAGTGCTAGAGATACGGTGCAGCAGTACTTC.

This chain uses TRBV5-6 with TRBJ2-7; perhaps TRBD1 as D (5 bases). The CDR3 loop spans 14 amino acids. With 0 bases removed from V and 4 bases from J, the gap between germline ends came to 11 bases. Germline V gene data show CDR1 as SGHDT and CDR2 as YYEEEE. CDR3 sequence reads: CASSLGRRQYEQYF. In nucleotides, the CDR3 is TGTGCCAGCAGCTTGGGCAGGAGACAGTACGAGCAGTACTTC.

The chain joins TRBV2 to TRBJ1-4; tentative D call: TRBD1 (6 bases). The germline CDR1 and CDR2 sequences are SNHLY and FYNNEI. The CDR3 runs to 14 residues. V lost 5 bases and J 7 bases, leaving 14 bases between the germline ends. CDR3 sequence (DNA): TGTGCCAGCAGTAACAGGGTTGGAGGTGAAAAACTGTTTTTT. Translation gives CASSNRVGGEKLFF.

The gene calls are TRBV28 and TRBJ2-1, with 8 bases matching TRBD2. The CDR3 is 15 amino acids. Per germline, CDR1 MDHEN and CDR2 SYDVKM. Trimming at V came to 2 bases and at J to 2 bases, leaving 2 bases not matched to a gene. The CDR3 spells CASSLPSGPYNEQFF. The CDR3 DNA follows: TGTGCCAGCAGTTTACCTAGCGGGCCCTACAATGAGCAGTTCTTC.

With respect to this clone: Other nucleotide sequences from this sample produce the same CDR3. The chain links TRBV7-2 to TRBJ2-1; D is unclear. The CDR3 has 14 amino acids. Between the trimmed V and J ends, which lost 3 bases and 0 bases, there was a span of 6 bases. The germline CDR1 and CDR2 sequences are SGHTA and FQGNSA. DNA for the CDR3: TGTGCCAGCAGCTTTAGTGGCTCCTACAATGAGCAGTTCTTC. Its translation: CASSFSGSYNEQFF.

This chain joins TRBV18 and TRBJ1-1, with a weak D call TRBD1 (6 bases). V dropped 6 bases and J dropped 4 bases, with 15 bases sitting between them. Germline CDR1 and CDR2: KGHSH and LQKENI. The CDR3 has 14 amino acids. The CDR3: CASSLRDTFTEAFF. The CDR3 DNA reads TGTGCCAGCTCTCTCCGGGACACATTCACTGAAGCTTTCTTT.

The table lists this clone with a count of one. This chain connects TRBV7-9 to TRBJ1-1; D perhaps matches TRBD1 (5 bases). Germline V CDR1 and CDR2: SEHNR, FQNEAQ (reference sequence). V was clipped by 1 base and J by 3 bases, with 12 bases between them. The CDR3 is made up of 15 amino acids. The CDR3 nucleotides read TGTGCCAGCAGCTTAGTGGGGCGGAGTTACACTGAAGCTTTCTTT. It is translated as CASSLVGRSYTEAFF. Together with reference TRBV7-9 and TRBJ1-1, the CDR3 gives the full variable domain: DTGVSQNPRHKITKRGQNVTFRCDPISEHNRLYWYRQTLGQGPEFLTYFQNEAQLEKSRLLSDRFSAERPKGSFSTLEIQRTEQGDSAMYLCASSLVGRSYTEAFFGQGTRLTVV.

The J gene is TRBJ2-7, the V gene TRBV10-3; D not certain. Trimming shortened V by 2 bases and J by 5 bases, and 7 bases separated the two germline ends. This CDR3 comprises 12 residues. Germline CDR1 ENHRY, CDR2 SYGVKD. The CDR3 DNA reads TGTGCCATCAGTGAGGCCCAGGACGAGCAGTACTTC. This gives the protein CAISEAQDEQYF.